One sample yielded the 17 T cell receptor beta chains listed below, sequenced in a study of tumor and adjacent non-tumor tissue in lung cancer (dated by TCRdb to the late 2010s). Bulk unsorted tissue served as the source for RNA extraction, and RNA quality was assessed using a NanoDrop ND-1000 and an Agilent 2100. Distant non-tumor tissue taken more than 3 cm from the tumor edge was used as the normal lung sample. The method behind the library was multiplex PCR. Sequencing relied on an Illumina HiSeq 2500. TCRbeta libraries were constructed through three rounds of nested PCR with primers (Table S4) according to protocols adapted from ARM-PCR. The raw public data were reprocessed by TCRdb itself: fastp quality trimming at Q25, MiXCR clonotype calling, in-frame beta chains only. Each entry is one CDR3 protein sequence, shown with its most common DNA and genes. The sample has 80,000 or so distinct CDR3 sequences on record, 65% to 85% of them singletons. Less than 60% of the sample is held by the ten biggest clonotypes.

Sequences were obtained from distant non-tumor lung tissue. Source of these receptors: a man aged 55 to 70 with non-small cell lung cancer.

About this clonotype itself: The final CDR3 position lacks the conserved phenylalanine or tryptophan, pointing to a likely read error. This chain links TRBV6-5 with TRBJ2-7, with D tentatively TRBD2 (5 bases). This CDR3 is built from 15 residues. Germline V gene lookup returns CDR1 MNHEY and CDR2 SVGAGI. CDR3 in amino acids: CSSGNGGVTRYEQYI. CDR3 in DNA: TGTTCCAGCGGCAATGGAGGAGTCACTCGCTACGAGCAGTACATC.

Concerning this clonotype: A much larger clone differs from this one at a single base, so this may be a read error. The chain recombines TRBV13 with TRBJ1-2; D is perhaps TRBD1 (5 bases). In germline, CDR1 is PRHDT, CDR2 FYEKMQ (reference sequence). The CDR3 covers 12 residues. V lost 4 bases to trimming and J lost 6 bases, with 9 bases between them. The DNA for the CDR3 is TGTGCCAGCAGCTGGCAGGGTGATGGCTACACCTTC. The encoded protein is CASSWQGDGYTF. Drawing the rest from reference TRBV13 and TRBJ1-2, the complete variable domain is AAGVIQSPRHLIKEKRETATLKCYPIPRHDTVYWYQQGPGQDPQFLISFYEKMQSDKGSIPDRFSAQQFSDYHSELNMSSLELGDSALYFCASSWQGDGYTFGSGTRLTVV.

Written as DNA, the CDR3 is TGCGCCAGCAGCCCAGGCCCGGGACAGGGAATTGGAGATTCTGGCTACACCTTC. This encodes CASSPGPGQGIGDSGYTF. The rearrangement links TRBV5-1 to TRBJ1-2; 9 bases align to TRBD1. Germline-derived CDR1 and CDR2 are SGHRS and YFSETQ. The J segment lost 7 bases and the V segment lost 4 bases, leaving 20 bases of the junction unmatched. CDR3 length: 18 amino acids.

Remarks on this clonotype: Germline and junction disagree at one end, which may indicate a read error. This chain's CDR3 is CASSLRRAGYGYAF. The CDR3 DNA follows: TGTGCCAGCAGTTTAAGGAGGGCCGGCTATGGCTACGCATTC. This sequence joins TRBV12-3 or TRBV12-4 and TRBJ1-2; D ambiguous. The CDR3 length is 14 residues.

As to this clonotype: One end of the junction does not line up with germline, which may come from a read error. This sequence joins TRBV4-1 and TRBJ1-2; the D gene is possibly TRBD1 (5 bases). This CDR3 has 15 amino acids. Germline V lookup: CDR1 MGHRA, CDR2 YSYEKL. The CDR3 spells CASSQGRGPNYGYIF. As DNA, the CDR3 is TGTGCCAGTAGCCAAGGCCGGGGACCTAACTATGGCTACATCTTC.

A word on this clonotype: A junction boundary mismatches the germline segment, possibly from a read error. This sequence joins TRBV11-3 and TRBJ2-2; D might be TRBD1 or TRBD2, each matching 5 bases. Germline V gene sequence: CDR1 SGHNT, CDR2 YENEEA. This CDR3 has 15 amino acids. CDR3 coding DNA: TGTGCCAGCAGTTTGGGCAGGGTCCCTTCCGGGGAGCAGTTTTTT. It yields the protein CASSLGRVPSGEQFF. Full variable domain (missing parts from reference TRBV11-3 and TRBJ2-2): EAGVVQSPRYKIIEKKQPVAFWCNPISGHNTLYWYLQNLGQGPELLIRYENEEAVDDSQLPKDRFSAERLKGVDSTLKIQPAELGDSAVYLCASSLGRVPSGEQFFGEGSRLTVL.

About this clonotype: The final CDR3 position lacks the conserved phenylalanine or tryptophan, pointing to a likely read error. The J gene is TRBJ2-5, the V gene TRBV6-5; maybe TRBD1 (6 bases). The CDR3 extends over 14 amino acids. Germline CDR1 and CDR2: MNHEY and SVGAGI. DNA of the CDR3: TGTGCGAGCAGTGATACCGGGACCGCAGGGGCCCAGTACATC. It is translated as CASSDTGTAGAQYI.

The V gene is TRBV30, the J gene TRBJ2-5, with unresolved D. CDR3 size: 11 residues. Trimming shortened V by 1 base and J by 10 bases, and 10 bases separated the two germline ends. Germline-derived CDR1 and CDR2 are GTSNPN and SVGIG (reference sequence). The CDR3 is CAWSDPRSQYF. The CDR3 DNA is TGTGCCTGGAGTGACCCCCGGAGCCAGTACTTC.

The rearrangement joins TRBV20-1 to TRBJ1-5, with 8 bases lining up with TRBD1. CDR3 length: 14 amino acids. Germline loops: CDR1 DFQATT, CDR2 SNEGSKA (reference sequence). V was clipped by 5 bases and J by 4 bases; unmatched bases: 7. CDR3 in DNA: TGCAGTGCTGAAACGGACAGGGCAAATCAGCCCCAGCATTTT. Translation gives CSAETDRANQPQHF.

Comment on this clonotype: The conserved phenylalanine or tryptophan normally closing the CDR3 is absent here, so this likely arose from a read error. No DNA is shown, since the ends of the CDR3 on it are uncertain; the CDR3 is the one TCRdb lists. V gene TRBV5-4 combines with J gene TRBJ2-2; TRBD1, the table's D call, was not compared with the DNA. The CDR3 comprises 17 residues, both ends counted. Germline V lookup: CDR1 SGHNT, CDR2 YYREEE (reference sequence). The CDR3 loop reads CVSSLPAGASNTGELFY.

Relative to its sample, this clonotype is large. The chain couples TRBV12-3 or TRBV12-4 to TRBJ2-5; maybe TRBD2 (7 bases). Deletions cut 8 bases from V and 5 bases from J, with 18 bases between. The CDR3 has 14 residues. CDR3 loop: CASGQGGGSETQYF. In nucleotides, the CDR3 is TGTGCCAGCGGCCAAGGGGGGGGTAGTGAGACCCAGTACTTC.

As concerns this clonotype: Sequence at one end of the junction differs from germline and may be a read error. The chain has TRBV20-1 and TRBJ2-1; 9 nucleotides align to TRBD2. The CDR3 spans 15 residues. Germline-derived CDR1 and CDR2 are DFQATT and SNEGSKA (reference sequence). The CDR3 sequence is CGASIERGVYNVQFF. CDR3 DNA: TGCGGTGCTAGCATTGAGCGGGGGGTCTACAATGTGCAGTTCTTC.

The sample holds a few counts of this clonotype. A clone one base away is much larger, so this may be a read error. The chain employs TRBV5-5 and TRBJ2-1; D possibly corresponds to TRBD1 (6 bases). Germline values: CDR1 SGHKS, CDR2 YYEKEE (reference sequence). The CDR3 consists of 14 residues. V dropped 5 bases and J dropped 6 bases, with 15 bases sitting between them. The CDR3 DNA follows: TGTGCCAGCAGAACGTCGATGGACAGCAATGAGCAGTTCTTC. Its translation is CASRTSMDSNEQFF.

This clonotype was observed many times. The chain recombines TRBV5-1 with TRBJ2-2; D remains ambiguous. The CDR3 has 14 residues. The ends were cut back, 4 bases at V and 3 bases at J, with 10 bases in the middle. CDR1 and CDR2 from the germline V gene are SGHRS and YFSETQ. CDR3 DNA: TGCGCCAGCAGCCCGTTACCCGACACCGGGGAGCTGTTTTTT. This codes for CASSPLPDTGELFF.

The genes are TRBV28 and TRBJ2-7, with D perhaps TRBD1 or TRBD2 (5 bases each). There are 15 residues in the CDR3. The ends were cut back, 1 base at V and 2 bases at J, with 12 bases in the middle. Germline lookup yields CDR1 MDHEN and CDR2 SYDVKM. CDR3 sequence: CASSLSSLGAYEQYF. In nucleotides, the CDR3 is TGTGCCAGCAGTTTATCCTCCCTGGGGGCCTACGAGCAGTACTTC.

Concerning this clonotype itself: Sequence at one end of the junction differs from germline and may be a read error. The chain combines TRBV11-3 with TRBJ2-2; D is unresolved. The CDR3 has 13 amino acids. The germline V gene has CDR1 SGHNT and CDR2 YENEEA. The CDR3 region has the DNA TGTGCCAGAAGCTTCGACTTTCGCGGGGAGCTGTTTTTT. Translated: CARSFDFRGELFF. The variable domain in full, completed from reference TRBV11-3 and TRBJ2-2, reads EAGVVQSPRYKIIEKKQPVAFWCNPISGHNTLYWYLQNLGQGPELLIRYENEEAVDDSQLPKDRFSAERLKGVDSTLKIQPAELGDSAVYLCARSFDFRGELFFGEGSRLTVL.

Notes on this clonotype: A junction boundary mismatches the germline segment, possibly from a read error. The genes are TRBV7-9 and TRBJ2-3; D possibly corresponds to TRBD2 (7 bases). CDR1 is SEHNR, CDR2 FQNEAQ, per germline (reference sequence). The CDR3 has 16 residues. CDR3 nucleotide sequence: TGTGCCGGCAGCTTACGGGGGGCTCAGGGCACAGATACGCAGTATTTT. Residues: CAGSLRGAQGTDTQYF.